The rows below give T cell receptor beta chains drawn from one sample of a study of blood T cell repertoires in COVID-19. The data were produced by immunoSEQ multiplex PCR, yet TCRdb's version contains in-frame clones alone and is incomplete. The sample lists some 250,000 clones, around 93% occurring once. Sequenced: PBMCs or T cells enriched from blood (not recorded which). Every receptor here comes from a human donor in a cohort exposed to, infected with or recovered from COVID-19 (not recorded which). The donor label of this sample is uncertain. Each CDR3 is given with its conserved first and last residue. Each record gives: J gene, CDR3 length, V gene, CDR3 protein.

j_gene: TRBJ1-1; len: 16; v_gene: TRBV5-1; CDR3aa: CASRRDRGSVGTEAFF
j_gene: TRBJ1-6; len: 14; v_gene: TRBV24-1; CDR3aa: CATSGAGNNSPLHF
j_gene: TRBJ1-2; len: 13; v_gene: TRBV30; CDR3aa: CAWSGAGVGGYTF
j_gene: TRBJ1-4; len: 15; v_gene: TRBV3-1/TRBV3-2; CDR3aa: CASSQMGQRNEKLFF
j_gene: TRBJ2-3; len: 16; v_gene: TRBV9; CDR3aa: CASSVEEAGATDTQYF
j_gene: TRBJ1-1; len: 14; v_gene: TRBV5-6; CDR3aa: CASSPGYGGTEAFF
j_gene: TRBJ1-1; len: 14; v_gene: TRBV9; CDR3aa: CASSRTGENTEAFF
j_gene: TRBJ2-7; len: 18; v_gene: TRBV5-6; CDR3aa: CASSADRGRLLGFYEQYF
j_gene: TRBJ1-2; len: 12; v_gene: TRBV18; CDR3aa: CASSKGGYGYTF
j_gene: TRBJ2-1; len: 16; v_gene: TRBV10-2; CDR3aa: CASTEGGLGIYNEQFF
j_gene: TRBJ1-4; len: 10; v_gene: TRBV19; CDR3aa: CATGDEKLFF
j_gene: TRBJ1-1; len: 15; v_gene: TRBV5-4; CDR3aa: CASTLKQGTNTEAFF
j_gene: TRBJ1-1; len: 17; v_gene: TRBV4-1; CDR3aa: CASSQEGGFSANTEAFF
j_gene: TRBJ2-1; len: 15; v_gene: TRBV3-1/TRBV3-2; CDR3aa: CASSPTGTGYNEQFF
j_gene: TRBJ1-5; len: 15; v_gene: TRBV2; CDR3aa: CASSGATGTGGPQHF
j_gene: TRBJ2-4; len: 16; v_gene: TRBV7-2; CDR3aa: CASSLVAGGTKNIQYF
j_gene: TRBJ2-1; len: 16; v_gene: TRBV4-3; CDR3aa: CASSQDPAGTDPAQFF
j_gene: TRBJ2-3; len: 13; v_gene: TRBV7-3; CDR3aa: CASSPSGGGARYF
j_gene: TRBJ1-1; len: 13; v_gene: TRBV19; CDR3aa: CATMTGMNTEAFF
j_gene: TRBJ1-5; len: 18; v_gene: TRBV10-3; CDR3aa: CAISESKWGGLGNQPQHF
j_gene: TRBJ1-6; len: 14; v_gene: TRBV5-4; CDR3aa: CASSFRRGNSPLHF
j_gene: TRBJ1-1; len: 16; v_gene: TRBV3-1/TRBV3-2; CDR3aa: CASSSRDRGPITEAFF
j_gene: TRBJ2-2; len: 14; v_gene: TRBV10-3; CDR3aa: CAISAGGITGELFF
j_gene: TRBJ1-5; len: 15; v_gene: TRBV19; CDR3aa: CASTPTGTLTQPQHF
j_gene: TRBJ1-1; len: 17; v_gene: TRBV30; CDR3aa: CAWSLHPLPPVDTEAFF
j_gene: TRBJ1-2; len: 15; v_gene: TRBV18; CDR3aa: CASSPQGDSFYGYTF
j_gene: TRBJ1-1; len: 15; v_gene: TRBV4-2; CDR3aa: CASSQEEGRNTEAFF
j_gene: TRBJ1-6; len: 15; v_gene: TRBV4-2; CDR3aa: CASSQPGQGKSPLHF
j_gene: TRBJ2-7; len: 15; v_gene: TRBV4-1; CDR3aa: CASSQNDRLSYEQYF
j_gene: TRBJ2-3; len: 17; v_gene: TRBV4-2; CDR3aa: CASKFLFSGDGTDTQYF
j_gene: TRBJ2-2; len: 17; v_gene: TRBV10-1; CDR3aa: CASSEAKEEGNTGELFF
j_gene: TRBJ2-5; len: 11; v_gene: TRBV4-1; CDR3aa: CASSQERTQYF
j_gene: TRBJ2-6; len: 16; v_gene: TRBV7-9; CDR3aa: CASSRKGVTGANVLTF
j_gene: TRBJ2-1; len: 16; v_gene: TRBV5-1; CDR3aa: CASSLGGESSYNEQFF
j_gene: TRBJ2-2; len: 13; v_gene: TRBV30; CDR3aa: CAWSGQGTGELFF
j_gene: TRBJ1-5; len: 16; v_gene: TRBV7-9; CDR3aa: CASSYSGTGSNQPQHF
j_gene: TRBJ2-2; len: 15; v_gene: TRBV7-9; CDR3aa: CASSLVQGPPGELFF
j_gene: TRBJ1-2; len: 14; v_gene: TRBV5-6; CDR3aa: CASSFFQGAGGYTF
j_gene: TRBJ2-1; len: 15; v_gene: TRBV18; CDR3aa: CASSPFFQGGNEQFF
j_gene: TRBJ2-2; len: 16; v_gene: TRBV7-6; CDR3aa: CASSLYPDTNTGELFF
j_gene: TRBJ2-3; len: 15; v_gene: TRBV19; CDR3aa: CASSFGPGGTDTQYF
j_gene: TRBJ1-2; len: 12; v_gene: TRBV16; CDR3aa: CASSLSGGGYTF
j_gene: TRBJ1-5; len: 14; v_gene: TRBV6-5; CDR3aa: CASKGQAFNQPQHF
j_gene: TRBJ1-1; len: 16; v_gene: TRBV4-1; CDR3aa: CASSQVGTGVRTEAFF
j_gene: TRBJ1-6; len: 19; v_gene: TRBV6-4; CDR3aa: CASSDTGGRGGPYNSPLHF
j_gene: TRBJ1-5; len: 15; v_gene: TRBV6-6; CDR3aa: CASSYARLRVQPQHF
j_gene: TRBJ2-3; len: 14; v_gene: TRBV6-5; CDR3aa: CASRDRLQGDTQYF
j_gene: TRBJ1-2; len: 15; v_gene: TRBV19; CDR3aa: CASSIQDSSFYGYTF
j_gene: TRBJ2-7; len: 13; v_gene: TRBV2; CDR3aa: CASIRSGLSEQYF
j_gene: TRBJ1-5; len: 15; v_gene: TRBV10-3; CDR3aa: CAISESPGADQPQHF
j_gene: TRBJ1-2; len: 13; v_gene: TRBV19; CDR3aa: CASSVQGTYGYTF
j_gene: TRBJ2-5; len: 12; v_gene: TRBV29-1; CDR3aa: CSVGQGPETQYF
j_gene: TRBJ1-5; len: 13; v_gene: TRBV30; CDR3aa: CAWSDGGNQPQHF